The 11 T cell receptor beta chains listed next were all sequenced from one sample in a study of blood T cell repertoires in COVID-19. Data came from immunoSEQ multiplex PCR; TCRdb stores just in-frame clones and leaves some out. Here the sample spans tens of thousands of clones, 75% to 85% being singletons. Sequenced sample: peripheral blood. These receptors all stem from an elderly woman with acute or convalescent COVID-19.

This CDR3 is CASSPAGWEAGEKLFF. CDR3 DNA sequence: TGCGCCAGCAGCCCCGCAGGGTGGGAGGCGGGAGAAAAACTGTTTTTT. The chain has TRBV5-1 and TRBJ1-4, with a weak D call TRBD1 (5 bases). This CDR3 has 16 amino acids. V was clipped by 4 bases and J by 8 bases, with 21 bases between them. Germline CDR1 is SGHRS and CDR2 is YFSETQ.

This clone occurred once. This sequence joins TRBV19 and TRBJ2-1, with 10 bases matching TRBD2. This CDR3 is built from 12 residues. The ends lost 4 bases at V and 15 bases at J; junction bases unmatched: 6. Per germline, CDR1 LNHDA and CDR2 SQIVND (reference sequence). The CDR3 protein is CASSTIIAGGFF. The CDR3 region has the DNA TGTGCCAGTAGTACAATCATAGCGGGGGGGTTCTTC.

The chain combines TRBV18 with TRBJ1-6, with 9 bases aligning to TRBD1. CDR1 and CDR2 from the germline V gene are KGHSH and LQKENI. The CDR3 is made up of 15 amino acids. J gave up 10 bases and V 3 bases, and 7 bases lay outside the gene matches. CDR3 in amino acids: CASSPDTGGESPLHF. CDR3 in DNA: TGTGCCAGCTCACCGGATACAGGGGGCGAATCACCCCTCCACTTT.

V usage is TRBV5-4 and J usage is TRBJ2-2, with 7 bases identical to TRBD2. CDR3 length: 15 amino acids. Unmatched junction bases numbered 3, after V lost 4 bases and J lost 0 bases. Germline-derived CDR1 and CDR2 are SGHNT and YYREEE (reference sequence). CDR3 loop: CASSRAGPNTGELFF. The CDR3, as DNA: TGTGCCAGCAGCCGAGCGGGGCCGAACACCGGGGAGCTGTTTTTT.

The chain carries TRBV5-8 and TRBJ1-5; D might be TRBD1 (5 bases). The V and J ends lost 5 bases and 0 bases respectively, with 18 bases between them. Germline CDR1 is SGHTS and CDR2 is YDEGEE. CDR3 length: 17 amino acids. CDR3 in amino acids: CASRRPGLKYSNQPQHF. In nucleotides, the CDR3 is TGTGCCAGCAGACGCCCGGGACTGAAGTATAGCAATCAGCCCCAGCATTTT.

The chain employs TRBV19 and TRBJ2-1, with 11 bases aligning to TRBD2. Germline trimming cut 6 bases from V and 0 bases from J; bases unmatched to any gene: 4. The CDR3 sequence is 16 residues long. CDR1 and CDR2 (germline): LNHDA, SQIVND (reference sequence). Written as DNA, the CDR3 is TGTGCCAGTAGCAGGACTAGCGGGCACTCCTACAATGAGCAGTTCTTC. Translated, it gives CASSRTSGHSYNEQFF.

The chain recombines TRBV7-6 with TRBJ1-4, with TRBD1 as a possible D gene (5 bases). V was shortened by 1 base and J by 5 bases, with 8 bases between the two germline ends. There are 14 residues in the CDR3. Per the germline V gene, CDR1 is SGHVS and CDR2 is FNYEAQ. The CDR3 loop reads CASSLVAGNEKLFF. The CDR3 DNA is TGTGCCAGCAGCTTAGTGGCAGGGAATGAAAAACTGTTTTTT.

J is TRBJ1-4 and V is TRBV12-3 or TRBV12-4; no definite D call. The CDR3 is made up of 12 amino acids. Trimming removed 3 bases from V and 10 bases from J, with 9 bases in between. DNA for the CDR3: TGTGCCAGCAGTTTGAATGGGAGAAAACTGTTTTTT. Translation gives CASSLNGRKLFF.

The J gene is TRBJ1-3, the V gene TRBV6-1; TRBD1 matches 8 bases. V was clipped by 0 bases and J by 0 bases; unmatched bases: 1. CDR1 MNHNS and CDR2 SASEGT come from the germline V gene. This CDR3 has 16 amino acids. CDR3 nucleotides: TGTGCCAGCAGTGAAGCGGGGACAGGCTCTGGAAACACCATATATTTT. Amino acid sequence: CASSEAGTGSGNTIYF.

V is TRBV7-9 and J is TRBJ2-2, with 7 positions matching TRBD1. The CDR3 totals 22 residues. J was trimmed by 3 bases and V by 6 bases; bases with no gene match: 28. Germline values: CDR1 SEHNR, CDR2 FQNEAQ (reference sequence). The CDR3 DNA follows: TGTGCCAGCAGAAGGATTTCCGGGACAGAGAGGATGTCAGCTATGGACACCGGGGAGCTGTTTTTT. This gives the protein CASRRISGTERMSAMDTGELFF.

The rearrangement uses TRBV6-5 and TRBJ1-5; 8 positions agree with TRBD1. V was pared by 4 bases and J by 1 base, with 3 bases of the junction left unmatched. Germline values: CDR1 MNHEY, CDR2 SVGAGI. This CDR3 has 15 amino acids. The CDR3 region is CASSLTGDSNQPQHF. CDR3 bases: TGTGCCAGCAGTTTGACAGGGGACAGCAATCAGCCCCAGCATTTT.